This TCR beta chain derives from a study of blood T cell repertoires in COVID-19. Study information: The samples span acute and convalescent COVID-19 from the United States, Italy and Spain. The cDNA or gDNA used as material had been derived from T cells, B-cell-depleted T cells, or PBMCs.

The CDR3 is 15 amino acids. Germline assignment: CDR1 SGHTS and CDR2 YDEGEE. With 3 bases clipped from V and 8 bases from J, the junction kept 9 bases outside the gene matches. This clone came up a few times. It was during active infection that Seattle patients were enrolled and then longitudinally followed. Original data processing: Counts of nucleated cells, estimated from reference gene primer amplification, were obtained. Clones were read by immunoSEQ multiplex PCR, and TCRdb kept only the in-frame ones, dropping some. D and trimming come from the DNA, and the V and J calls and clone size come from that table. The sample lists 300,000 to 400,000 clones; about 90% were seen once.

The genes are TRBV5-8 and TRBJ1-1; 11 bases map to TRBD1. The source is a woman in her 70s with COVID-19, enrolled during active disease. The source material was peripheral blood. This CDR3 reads CASSSDGQGAREAFF. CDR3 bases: TGTGCCAGCAGCTCCGACGGACAGGGGGCAAGGGAAGCTTTCTTT.